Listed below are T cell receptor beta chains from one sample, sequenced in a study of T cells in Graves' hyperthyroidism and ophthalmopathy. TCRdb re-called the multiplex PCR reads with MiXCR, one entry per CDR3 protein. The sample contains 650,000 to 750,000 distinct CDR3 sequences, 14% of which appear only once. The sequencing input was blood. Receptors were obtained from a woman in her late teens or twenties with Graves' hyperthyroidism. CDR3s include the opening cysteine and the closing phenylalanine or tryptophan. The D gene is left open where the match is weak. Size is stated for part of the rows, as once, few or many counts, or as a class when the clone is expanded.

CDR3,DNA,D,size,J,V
CSVEAPDRVSYNEQFF,TGCAGCGTTGAAGCACCGGACAGGGTCTCCTACAATGAGCAGTTCTTC,TRBD1,many,TRBJ2-1,TRBV29-1
CASSHRDFSGANVLTF,TGTGCCAGCAGCCACAGGGATTTCTCTGGGGCCAACGTCCTGACTTTC,.,.,TRBJ2-6,TRBV3-1
CASSRQGGGTEAFF,TGTGCCAGCAGTCGGCAGGGCGGGGGCACTGAAGCTTTCTTT,.,many,TRBJ1-1,TRBV19
CASSVDPTGGLYTQYF,TGTGCCAGCAGCGTGGACCCGACAGGGGGCCTGTATACGCAGTATTTT,TRBD1,many,TRBJ2-3,TRBV9
CASSLALEGGRAYTGELFF,TGTGCCAGCAGCTTAGCGCTGGAGGGCGGGAGGGCCTACACCGGGGAGCTGTTTTTT,TRBD2,.,TRBJ2-2,TRBV7-6
CAISESQREAYEQYF,TGTGCCATCAGTGAGTCCCAGCGGGAGGCCTACGAGCAGTACTTC,TRBD2,many,TRBJ2-7,TRBV10-3
CAGGRVNTGELFF,TGTGCTGGAGGGAGGGTTAACACCGGGGAGCTGTTTTTT,TRBD2,.,TRBJ2-2,TRBV6-1
CATSDLGQETQYF,TGTGCCACCAGTGATTTAGGCCAAGAGACCCAGTACTTC,.,many,TRBJ2-5,TRBV24-1
CASSQVGTSTETQYF,TGTGCCAGCAGCCAAGTTGGGACTAGCACGGAGACCCAGTACTTC,TRBD2,many,TRBJ2-5,TRBV4-2
CASSAVDGEWAGGTDTQYF,TGTGCCAGCAGCGCCGTAGACGGGGAGTGGGCGGGAGGCACAGATACGCAGTATTTT,TRBD2,few,TRBJ2-3,TRBV5-4
CASSQVRVYNEQFF,TGTGCCAGCAGCCAAGTGAGGGTATACAATGAGCAGTTCTTC,.,.,TRBJ2-1,TRBV14
CSVEDRHEQYF,TGCAGCGTTGAAGATAGACACGAGCAGTACTTC,.,.,TRBJ2-7,TRBV29-1
CASSEASGASSYEQYF,TGTGCCAGCAGTGAAGCCTCAGGGGCCAGCTCCTACGAGCAGTACTTC,.,many,TRBJ2-7,TRBV2
CASSPRWEGPYEQYF,TGTGCCAGCAGCCCACGTTGGGAGGGACCCTACGAGCAGTACTTC,TRBD2,many,TRBJ2-7,TRBV7-2
CASSYSRGEQYF,TGTGCCAGCAGTTACTCACGGGGCGAGCAGTACTTC,.,many,TRBJ2-7,TRBV6-2/TRBV6-3
CASSSPDSPYEQYF,TGTGCCAGCAGCTCACCGGACAGTCCCTACGAGCAGTACTTC,.,many,TRBJ2-7,TRBV5-4
CASSLGPRGFAGTGELFF,TGTGCCAGCAGCTTAGGTCCCAGGGGGTTTGCGGGAACCGGGGAGCTGTTTTTT,.,many,TRBJ2-2,TRBV7-2
CASSLAAANTEAFF,TGTGCCAGCAGCTTAGCGGCAGCGAACACTGAAGCTTTCTTT,.,many,TRBJ1-1,TRBV7-2
CASSTRQGRNEQFF,TGTGCCAGCAGCACCCGACAGGGTAGGAATGAGCAGTTCTTC,TRBD1,many,TRBJ2-1,TRBV7-2
CASRQGGEKLFF,TGTGCCAGCAGGCAGGGGGGTGAAAAACTGTTTTTT,TRBD1,many,TRBJ1-4,TRBV12-3/TRBV12-4
CASSLTNPGAEETQYF,TGTGCCAGCAGCTTAACGAACCCCGGGGCAGAAGAGACCCAGTACTTC,.,few,TRBJ2-5,TRBV7-3
CASSLVGQGWSNQPQHF,TGTGCCAGCAGCTTAGTCGGACAGGGATGGAGCAATCAGCCCCAGCATTTT,TRBD1,few,TRBJ1-5,TRBV7-2
CASSLRPPGQLGDTEAFF,TGTGCCAGCAGTTTACGCCCCCCGGGACAGCTTGGAGACACTGAAGCTTTCTTT,TRBD1,.,TRBJ1-1,TRBV27
CASSLLTAHPRLAGISYEQYF,TGTGCCAGCAGTTTATTGACAGCCCATCCCAGGCTAGCGGGCATCTCCTACGAGCAGTACTTC,TRBD2,.,TRBJ2-7,TRBV12-3/TRBV12-4
CASSVSGRAGEQFF,TGTGCCAGCAGCGTTAGCGGGAGGGCCGGTGAGCAGTTCTTC,TRBD2,many,TRBJ2-1,TRBV7-6
CASSRAGTSTYEQYF,TGTGCCAGCAGCAGAGCCGGGACGTCCACCTACGAGCAGTACTTC,.,many,TRBJ2-7,TRBV7-9
CASRLLAGAGGEQFF,TGTGCCAGCAGGCTACTAGCGGGGGCCGGGGGTGAGCAGTTCTTC,TRBD2,few,TRBJ2-1,TRBV3-1
CATSEAGQAFF,TGTGCCACCAGTGAAGCAGGGCAAGCTTTCTTT,.,many,TRBJ1-1,TRBV24-1
CASSYDRGDYGYTF,TGCGCCAGCAGCTATGACAGGGGAGACTATGGCTACACCTTC,TRBD1,few,TRBJ1-2,TRBV4-1
CASSLVGTHRSPLHF,TGTGCCAGCAGTTTAGTCGGGACACATCGGTCACCCCTCCACTTT,.,.,TRBJ1-6,TRBV12-3/TRBV12-4
CASSPGTETLYGYTF,TGTGCCAGCTCCCCGGGGACAGAGACCCTCTATGGCTACACCTTC,TRBD1,.,TRBJ1-2,TRBV18
CASSLEPGLSYNEQFF,TGTGCCAGCAGCTTAGAGCCGGGACTATCCTACAATGAGCAGTTCTTC,TRBD2,few,TRBJ2-1,TRBV11-3
CSARQENYGYTF,TGCAGTGCGCGGCAGGAAAACTATGGCTACACCTTC,.,many,TRBJ1-2,TRBV20-1
CASGDRATYGYTF,TGCGCCAGCGGAGACAGGGCGACCTATGGCTACACCTTC,TRBD1,few,TRBJ1-2,TRBV10-2
CASSDRGAVDKLFF,TGTGCCAGCAGTGATAGAGGGGCAGTGGATAAACTGTTTTTT,.,many,TRBJ1-4,TRBV2
CSVAGINYGYTF,TGCAGCGTTGCAGGGATTAACTATGGCTACACCTTC,.,.,TRBJ1-2,TRBV29-1
CASMNGFASYNEQFF,TGTGCCAGCATGAACGGGTTCGCCTCCTACAATGAGCAGTTCTTC,.,.,TRBJ2-1,TRBV6-1
CASSETADLYNEQFF,TGTGCCAGCTCAGAGACAGCTGACCTTTACAATGAGCAGTTCTTC,.,many,TRBJ2-1,TRBV18
CASSLTSGRVEQYF,TGTGCCAGCAGCCTTACTAGCGGGAGGGTCGAGCAGTACTTC,TRBD2,.,TRBJ2-7,TRBV7-2
CATSRLLRGNQPQHF,TGTGCCACCAGTAGATTGTTGCGGGGGAATCAGCCCCAGCATTTT,.,.,TRBJ1-5,TRBV24-1
CASSYSGHNQPQHF,TGTGCCAGCAGTTACTCCGGACACAATCAGCCCCAGCATTTT,.,.,TRBJ1-5,TRBV6-5
CASSMVWGDYNEQFF,TGTGCCAGCAGTATGGTCTGGGGCGACTACAATGAGCAGTTCTTC,.,many,TRBJ2-1,TRBV2
CASSYLGTENTEAFF,TGCGCCAGCAGCTACCTTGGGACAGAGAACACTGAAGCTTTCTTT,TRBD1,few,TRBJ1-1,TRBV5-1
CSASRASVYTDTQYF,TGCAGTGCTTCCCGCGCTAGCGTATACACAGATACGCAGTATTTT,.,many,TRBJ2-3,TRBV20-1
CASSLVGVNEQYF,TGCGCCAGCAGCTTAGTAGGGGTGAACGAGCAGTACTTC,.,.,TRBJ2-7,TRBV5-1
CASSFGLGQETQYF,TGTGCTAGCAGTTTCGGACTAGGCCAAGAGACCCAGTACTTC,TRBD2,once,TRBJ2-5,TRBV7-7
CASSPRRNMNTEAFF,TGTGCCAGCAGTCCGCGGCGCAATATGAACACTGAAGCTTTCTTT,.,few,TRBJ1-1,TRBV6-1
CASSPTFLATSPFF,TGTGCCAGCAGCCCAACCTTTCTAGCGACTAGCCCGTTCTTC,TRBD2,many,TRBJ2-1,TRBV3-1
CSASLPGTDTQYF,TGCAGTGCTAGTCTCCCAGGCACAGATACGCAGTATTTT,.,few,TRBJ2-3,TRBV20-1
CASSYSGTSGETQYF,TGTGCCAGCAGTTACTCTGGGACTAGCGGTGAGACCCAGTACTTC,TRBD2,many,TRBJ2-5,TRBV6-2/TRBV6-3
CASSYGLHTDTQYF,TGTGCCAGCAGCTATGGACTGCACACAGATACGCAGTATTTT,.,few,TRBJ2-3,TRBV5-6
CASHGGSGEQYF,TGTGCCTCCCATGGCGGGAGCGGCGAGCAGTACTTC,TRBD2,many,TRBJ2-7,TRBV2